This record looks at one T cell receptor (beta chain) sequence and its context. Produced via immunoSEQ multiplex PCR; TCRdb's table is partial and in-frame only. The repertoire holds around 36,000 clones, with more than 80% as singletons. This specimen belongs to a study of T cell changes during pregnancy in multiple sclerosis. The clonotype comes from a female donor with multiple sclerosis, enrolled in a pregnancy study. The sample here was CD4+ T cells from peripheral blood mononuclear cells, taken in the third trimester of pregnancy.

The CDR3 nucleotides are TGCGCCAGCAGCTTCGGGAGGAGCGGCACAGATACGCAGTATTTT. Translating gives CASSFGRSGTDTQYF. The genes are TRBV5-1 and TRBJ2-3, with 7 bases aligning to TRBD2. Germline V gene sequence: CDR1 SGHRS, CDR2 YFSETQ. Trimming took 2 bases from V and 1 from J; bases not matched to a gene: 4. There are 15 residues in the CDR3.